This TCR beta chain emerged from a study of T cells in Graves' hyperthyroidism and ophthalmopathy. Researchers took RNA transcripts and amplified the TCR beta CDR3 regions from them. The HTBI set primed first-round TCR CDR3 RT-PCR. TCRdb fed the multiplex PCR reads into MiXCR, producing one record per CDR3 protein. The table has about 400,000 distinct CDR3 sequences, over 12% seen once. Trimming stripped 1 base from V and 7 bases from J, with 11 bases between. Germline V gene data show CDR1 as LGHDT and CDR2 as YNNKEL (reference sequence). The CDR3 has 14 residues. The table lists this clonotype with many counts. Inclusion characteristics of ophthalmopathy patients comprised a Clinical Activity Score of at least 3, a NOSPECS grade of at least 4, and duration under 3 months.

Material for sequencing was blood. The genes are TRBV3-1 and TRBJ2-1; the D gene is possibly TRBD2 (5 bases). This TCR came from a man aged 50 to 59 with Graves' ophthalmopathy. CDR3 sequence reads: CASSQVGGGNEQFF. CDR3 nucleotides: TGTGCCAGCAGCCAAGTGGGCGGAGGAAATGAGCAGTTCTTC.